This T cell receptor beta chain was sequenced for a study of blood T cells in healthy people across ages. Overall study findings and caveats: It was found that TCR beta diversity correlated strongly with the percentage of naive T cells.

It was with a sample-barcoded 5' primer and a J-beta primer mix that a second PCR of roughly 7 to 12 cycles was run. In TCRdb, the 5' RACE reads were re-called with MiXCR into one record per CDR3 protein. Of some 1.1 million distinct CDR3 sequences detected, roughly two fifths appear once; the ten largest clones hold about an eighth. From germline, CDR1 is SQVTM and CDR2 ANQGSEA. CDR3 length equals 13 residues. Trimming shortened V by 4 bases and J by 1 base, and 11 bases separated the two germline ends. The sample holds a few counts of this clonotype. Its target is not known. The receptor was isolated from a man between 18 and 29 years old in good health. This chain links TRBV29-1 with TRBJ2-7; no clear D gene. The sequenced material came from blood. The CDR3 is CSVVSRRSYEQYF. CDR3 sequence (DNA): TGCAGCGTTGTCAGTCGCCGTTCCTACGAGCAGTACTTC.